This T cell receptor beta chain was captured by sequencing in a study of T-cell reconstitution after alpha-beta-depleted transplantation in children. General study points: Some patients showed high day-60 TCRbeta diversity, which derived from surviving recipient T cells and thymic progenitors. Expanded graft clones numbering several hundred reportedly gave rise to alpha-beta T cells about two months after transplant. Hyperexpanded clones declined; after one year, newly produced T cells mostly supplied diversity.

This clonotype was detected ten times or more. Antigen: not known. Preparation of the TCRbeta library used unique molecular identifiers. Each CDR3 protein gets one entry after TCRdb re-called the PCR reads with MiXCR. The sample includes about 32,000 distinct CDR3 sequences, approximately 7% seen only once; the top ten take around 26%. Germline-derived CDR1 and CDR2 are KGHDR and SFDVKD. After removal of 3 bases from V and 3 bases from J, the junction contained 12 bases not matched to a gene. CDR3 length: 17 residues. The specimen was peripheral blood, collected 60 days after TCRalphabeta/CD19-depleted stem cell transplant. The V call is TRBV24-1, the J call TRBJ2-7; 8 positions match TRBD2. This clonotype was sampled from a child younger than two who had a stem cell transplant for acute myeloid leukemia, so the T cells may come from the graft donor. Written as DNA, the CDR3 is TGTGCCACCAGTGATCCACCGAAGCGGGGGTCCCTCTACGAGCAGTACTTC. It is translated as CATSDPPKRGSLYEQYF.